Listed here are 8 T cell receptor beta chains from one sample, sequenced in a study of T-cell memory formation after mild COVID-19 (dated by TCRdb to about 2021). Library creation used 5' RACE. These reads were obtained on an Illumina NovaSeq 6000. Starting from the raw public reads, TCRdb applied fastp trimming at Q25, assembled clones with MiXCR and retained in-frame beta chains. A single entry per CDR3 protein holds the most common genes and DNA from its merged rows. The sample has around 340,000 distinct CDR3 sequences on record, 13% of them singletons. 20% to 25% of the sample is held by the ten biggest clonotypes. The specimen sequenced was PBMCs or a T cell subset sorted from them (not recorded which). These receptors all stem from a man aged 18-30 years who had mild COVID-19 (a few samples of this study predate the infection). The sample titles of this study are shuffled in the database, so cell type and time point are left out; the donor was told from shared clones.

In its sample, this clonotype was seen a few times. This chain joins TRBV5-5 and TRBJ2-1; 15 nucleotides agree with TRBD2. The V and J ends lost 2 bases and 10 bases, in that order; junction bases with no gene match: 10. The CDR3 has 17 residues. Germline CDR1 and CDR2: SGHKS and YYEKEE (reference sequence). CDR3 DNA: TGTGCCAGCAGCTTACTAGGACTAGCGGGGGGGCAGAGGGAGCAGTTCTTC. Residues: CASSLLGLAGGQREQFF.

The CDR3 is CASSYSPRTDTQYF. The CDR3 DNA reads TGTGCCAGCAGTTACTCTCCGCGCACAGATACGCAGTATTTT. The chain links TRBV6-5 to TRBJ2-3; D uncertain. The CDR3 runs 14 residues. In germline, CDR1 is MNHEY, CDR2 SVGAGI. The V gene lost 0 bases and the J gene lost 1 base, with 5 bases spanning the gap.

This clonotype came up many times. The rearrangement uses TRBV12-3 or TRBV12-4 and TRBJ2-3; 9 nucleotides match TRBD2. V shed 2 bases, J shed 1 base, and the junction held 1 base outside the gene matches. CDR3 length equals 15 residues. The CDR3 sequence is CASSLIAGGTDTQYF. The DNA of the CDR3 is TGTGCCAGCAGTTTAATAGCGGGGGGCACAGATACGCAGTATTTT.

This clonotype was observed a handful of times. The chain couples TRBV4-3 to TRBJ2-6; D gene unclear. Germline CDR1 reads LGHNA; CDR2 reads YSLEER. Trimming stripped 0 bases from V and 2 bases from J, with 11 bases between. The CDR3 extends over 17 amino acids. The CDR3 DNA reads TGCGCCAGCAGCCAAGATTTGGGGTCCCCTGGGGCCAACGTCCTGACTTTC. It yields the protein CASSQDLGSPGANVLTF.

As DNA, the CDR3 is TGTGCCAGCAGGGGACAGGGCTACAATGAGCAGTTCTTC. It codes for CASRGQGYNEQFF. J is TRBJ2-1 and V is TRBV25-1; 9 bases map to TRBD1. CDR3 length equals 13 residues. CDR1 MGHDK and CDR2 SYGVNS come from the germline V gene. After removal of 6 bases from V and 3 bases from J, the junction contained 0 bases not matched to a gene.

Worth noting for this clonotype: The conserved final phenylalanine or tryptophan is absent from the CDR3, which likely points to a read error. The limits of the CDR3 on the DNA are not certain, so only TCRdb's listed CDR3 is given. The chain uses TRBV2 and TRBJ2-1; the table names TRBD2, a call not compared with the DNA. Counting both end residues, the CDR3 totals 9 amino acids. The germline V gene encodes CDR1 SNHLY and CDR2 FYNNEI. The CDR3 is CASSDEPSV.

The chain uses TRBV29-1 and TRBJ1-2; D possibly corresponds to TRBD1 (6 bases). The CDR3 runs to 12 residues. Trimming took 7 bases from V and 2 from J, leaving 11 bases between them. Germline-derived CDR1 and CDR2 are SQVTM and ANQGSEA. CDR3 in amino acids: CSGQASNYGYTF. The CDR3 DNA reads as TGCAGCGGACAGGCCTCGAACTATGGCTACACCTTC.

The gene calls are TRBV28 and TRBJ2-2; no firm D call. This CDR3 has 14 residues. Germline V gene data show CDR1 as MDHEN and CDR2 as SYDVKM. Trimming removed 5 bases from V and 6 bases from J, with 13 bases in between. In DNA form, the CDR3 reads TGTGCCAGCAGTACTGCTGGGGAAGCCGGGGAGCTGTTTTTT. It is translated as CASSTAGEAGELFF.